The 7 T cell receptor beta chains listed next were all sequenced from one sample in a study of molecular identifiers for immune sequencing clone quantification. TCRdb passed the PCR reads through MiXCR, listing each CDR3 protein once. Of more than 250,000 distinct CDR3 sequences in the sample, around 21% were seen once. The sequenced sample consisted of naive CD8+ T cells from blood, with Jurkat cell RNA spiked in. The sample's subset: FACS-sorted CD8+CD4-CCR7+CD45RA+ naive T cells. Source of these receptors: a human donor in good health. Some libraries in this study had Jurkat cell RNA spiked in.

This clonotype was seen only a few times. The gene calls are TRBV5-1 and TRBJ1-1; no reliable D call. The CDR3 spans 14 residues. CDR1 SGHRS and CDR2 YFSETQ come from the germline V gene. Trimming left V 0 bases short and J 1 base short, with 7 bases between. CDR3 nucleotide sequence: TGCGCCAGCAGCTTGGCAGCATGGAACACTGAAGCTTTCTTT. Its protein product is CASSLAAWNTEAFF.

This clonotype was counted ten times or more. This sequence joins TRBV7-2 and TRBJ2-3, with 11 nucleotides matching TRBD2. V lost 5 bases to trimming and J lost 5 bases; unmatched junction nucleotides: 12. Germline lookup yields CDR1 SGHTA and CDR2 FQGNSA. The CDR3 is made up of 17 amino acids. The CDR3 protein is CASSQPTSGVPGDTQYF. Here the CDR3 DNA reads TGTGCCAGCAGCCAGCCGACTAGCGGGGTGCCGGGAGATACGCAGTATTTT.

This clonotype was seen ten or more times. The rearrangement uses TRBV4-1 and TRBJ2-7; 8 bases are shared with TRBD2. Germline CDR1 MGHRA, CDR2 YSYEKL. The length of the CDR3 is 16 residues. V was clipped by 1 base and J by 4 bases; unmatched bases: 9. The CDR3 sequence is CASSQVTTSEKYEQYF. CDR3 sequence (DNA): TGCGCCAGCAGCCAAGTTACGACTAGCGAGAAGTACGAGCAGTACTTC.

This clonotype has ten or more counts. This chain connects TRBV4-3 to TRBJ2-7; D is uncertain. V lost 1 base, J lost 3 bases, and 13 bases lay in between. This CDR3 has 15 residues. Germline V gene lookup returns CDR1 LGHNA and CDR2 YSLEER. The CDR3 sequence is CASSQGSSPRYEQYF. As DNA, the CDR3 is TGCGCCAGCAGCCAAGGTTCGTCTCCTCGCTACGAGCAGTACTTC.

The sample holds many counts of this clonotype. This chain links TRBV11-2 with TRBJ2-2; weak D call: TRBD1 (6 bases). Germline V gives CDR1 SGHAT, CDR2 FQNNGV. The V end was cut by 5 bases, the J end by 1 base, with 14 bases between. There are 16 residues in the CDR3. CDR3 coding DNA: TGTGCCAGCAGCCAAGGACAGAACCTGAACACCGGGGAGCTGTTTTTT. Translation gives CASSQGQNLNTGELFF.

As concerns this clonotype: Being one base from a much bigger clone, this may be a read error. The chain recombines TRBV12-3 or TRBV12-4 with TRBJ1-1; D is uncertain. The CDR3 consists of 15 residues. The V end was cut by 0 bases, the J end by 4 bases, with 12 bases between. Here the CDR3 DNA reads TGTGCCAGCAGTTTAGCCCCTGCCGTGATCACTGAAGCTTTCTTT. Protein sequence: CASSLAPAVITEAFF.

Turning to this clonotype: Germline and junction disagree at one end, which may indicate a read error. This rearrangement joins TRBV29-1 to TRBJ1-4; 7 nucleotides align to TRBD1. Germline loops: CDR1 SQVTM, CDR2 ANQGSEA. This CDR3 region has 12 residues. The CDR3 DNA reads TGCAGCGTTGAAGTTGACAGGGAGGAACTGTCTTTT. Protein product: CSVEVDREELSF.